The 25 T cell receptor beta chains below were found in one sample sequenced in a study of T cells in Graves' hyperthyroidism and ophthalmopathy. The investigators amplified TCR beta CDR3 regions from RNA transcripts. First-round RT-PCR with HTBI primers amplified the TCR CDR3 region. TCRdb recomputed calls from the multiplex PCR reads with MiXCR, one row per CDR3 protein. The sample holds 400,000 to 600,000 distinct CDR3 sequences; about 15% are singletons and the top ten take 25% to 30%. The sample taken for sequencing was blood. The receptors were gathered from a woman aged 25 to 45 with Graves' ophthalmopathy.

This chain uses TRBV5-8 with TRBJ2-3; 8 bases align to TRBD2. V trimming: 2 bases; J trimming: 0 bases; junction bases outside the gene matches: 5. CDR1 is SGHTS, CDR2 YDEGEE, per germline. The CDR3 extends over 16 amino acids. The DNA for the CDR3 is TGTGCCAGCAGCTTAGTCGGGAGGGAGAGCACAGATACGCAGTATTTT. This translates into CASSLVGRESTDTQYF.

This clonotype has more than one count but fewer than ten. CDR3 sequence (DNA): TGTGCCAGCAGTTTAAGTAGAAGGACAGGGGTGTCCAATCAGCCCCAGCATTTT. Translated: CASSLSRRTGVSNQPQHF. This chain uses TRBV28 with TRBJ1-5; 9 positions agree with TRBD1. The CDR3 is 18 amino acids. Germline lookup yields CDR1 MDHEN and CDR2 SYDVKM. V trimming: 2 bases; J trimming: 3 bases; junction bases outside the gene matches: 11.

This clonotype was detected a few times. The chain carries TRBV20-1 and TRBJ2-2; D possibly uses TRBD1 or TRBD2 (6 bases each). The CDR3 is made up of 14 amino acids. Germline CDR1 is DFQATT and CDR2 is SNEGSKA (reference sequence). V shed 0 bases and J shed 7 bases, with 12 bases lying between them. Here the CDR3 reads CSAREAGGSGELFF. CDR3 nucleotides: TGCAGTGCTAGAGAGGCCGGGGGCAGCGGGGAGCTGTTTTTT.

DNA for the CDR3: TGTGCTGCTCGGAGTCTTACCAATGAGCAGTTCTTC. Translation: CAARSLTNEQFF. The chain couples TRBV6-1 to TRBJ2-1; D gene uncertain. The CDR3 loop spans 12 amino acids. CDR1 MNHNS and CDR2 SASEGT come from the germline V gene.

In its sample, this clonotype was seen many times. The chain couples TRBV18 to TRBJ2-1, with 7 bases matching TRBD1. The CDR3 extends over 15 amino acids. The V gene's germline CDR1 is KGHSH and CDR2 LQKENI. J gave up 0 bases and V 4 bases, and 3 bases lay outside the gene matches. CDR3 residues: CASSQGADSYNEQFF. The CDR3 nucleotides are TGTGCCAGCTCACAGGGGGCGGACTCCTACAATGAGCAGTTCTTC.

This clonotype was seen ten or more times. The DNA of the CDR3 is TGTGCCAGCAGTTTAAACGGGGCCAGGGGCAATCAGCCCCAGCATTTT. As protein: CASSLNGARGNQPQHF. The V and J genes are TRBV28 and TRBJ1-5, with a weak D call TRBD1 (5 bases). The CDR3 totals 16 residues. Germline lookup yields CDR1 MDHEN and CDR2 SYDVKM. V was shortened by 2 bases and J by 2 bases, with 13 bases between the two germline ends. Looking up the rest from reference TRBV28 and TRBJ1-5 gives the full variable domain: DVKVTQSSRYLVKRTGEKVFLECVQDMDHENMFWYRQDPGLGLRLIYFSYDVKMKEKGDIPEGYSVSREKKERFSLILESASTNQTSMYLCASSLNGARGNQPQHFGDGTRLSIL.

This clonotype was observed at least ten times. The V and J genes are TRBV12-3 or TRBV12-4 and TRBJ2-5; possibly TRBD1 for D (6 bases). There are 14 residues in the CDR3. V was shortened by 4 bases and J by 1 base, with 10 bases between the two germline ends. The CDR3 coding sequence is TGTGCCAGCAGTTCTACAGGGCGCCAAGAGACCCAGTACTTC. Residues: CASSSTGRQETQYF.

This clonotype was seen more than once but under ten times. This sequence joins TRBV29-1 and TRBJ2-5, with TRBD1 identical over 9 bases. V lost 5 bases and J lost 4; bases outside the gene matches: 11. Per germline, CDR1 SQVTM and CDR2 ANQGSEA. The CDR3 is made up of 15 amino acids. The CDR3 DNA is TGCAGCGTTTTGATGCCCCGGACAGGGGCAGAGACCCAGTACTTC. Protein sequence: CSVLMPRTGAETQYF.

This clonotype has at least ten counts. The rearrangement uses TRBV24-1 and TRBJ2-5; TRBD1 agrees at 8 bases. Germline lookup yields CDR1 KGHDR and CDR2 SFDVKD. This CDR3 comprises 17 residues. Trimming cost V 4 bases and J 3 bases; bases outside gene matches: 12. In DNA form, the CDR3 reads TGTGCCACCAGTGACCCCGACAGGGGCGTTCTCAAAGAGACCCAGTACTTC. Translating gives CATSDPDRGVLKETQYF.

This clonotype showed up just a few times. The chain is built from TRBV19 and TRBJ2-1; D remains ambiguous. Germline assignment: CDR1 LNHDA and CDR2 SQIVND (reference sequence). The CDR3 is 13 residues long. With 4 bases removed from V and 6 bases from J, the gap between germline ends came to 10 bases. The CDR3 region has the DNA TGTGCCAGTAGTAGGGGTCAATTCAATGAGCAGTTCTTC. Its protein is CASSRGQFNEQFF.

In its sample, this clonotype was seen many times. The chain couples TRBV30 to TRBJ1-1, with D maybe TRBD1 (6 bases). Trimming stripped 0 bases from V and 5 bases from J, with 13 bases between. The V gene's germline CDR1 is GTSNPN and CDR2 SVGIG (reference sequence). This CDR3 is 14 amino acids long. For the CDR3, the DNA is TGTGCCTGGAGTGTACAGGGAGTGGGGACTGAAGCTTTCTTT. Its protein product is CAWSVQGVGTEAFF.

This clonotype occurred a few times. V gene TRBV28 combines with J gene TRBJ1-2; D gene ambiguous. Germline-derived CDR1 and CDR2 are MDHEN and SYDVKM. V was clipped by 8 bases and J by 7 bases, with 14 bases between them. The CDR3 has 12 residues. The CDR3 DNA sequence: TGTGCCAGCCAACAACCCGGAGCTGGCTACACCTTC. Its protein is CASQQPGAGYTF.

The table lists this clonotype with a few counts. The gene calls are TRBV20-1 and TRBJ2-3; D is possibly TRBD2 (6 bases). The CDR3 is made up of 13 amino acids. In germline, CDR1 is DFQATT, CDR2 SNEGSKA (reference sequence). V gave up 5 bases and J gave up 5 bases, with 14 bases separating them. CDR3 loop: CSAASGVGDTQYF. The CDR3 DNA is TGCAGTGCTGCTTCGGGGGTAGGAGATACGCAGTATTTT.

The rearrangement joins TRBV12-5 to TRBJ2-1; maybe TRBD2 (5 bases). V lost 1 base, J lost 6 bases, and 10 bases lay in between. CDR1 and CDR2 (germline): LGHNT, FRNRAP. CDR3 length: 14 amino acids. The CDR3 reads CASGLDPGTNEQFF. Here the CDR3 DNA reads TGTGCTAGTGGTTTGGACCCGGGAACCAATGAGCAGTTCTTC.

This clonotype has only a few counts. The DNA of the CDR3 is TGCAGCGGGGGGGGTCGAGGGGCCAACATGAACACTGAAGCTTTCTTT. It codes for CSGGGRGANMNTEAFF. The rearrangement links TRBV29-1 to TRBJ1-1; tentative D call: TRBD1 (5 bases). Germline V gives CDR1 SQVTM, CDR2 ANQGSEA. The CDR3 consists of 16 residues. V was cut by 7 bases and J by 0 bases, with 21 bases left in between.

This clonotype was counted between two and nine times. The rearrangement joins TRBV18 to TRBJ1-1, with D possibly TRBD1 on 6 matching bases. The CDR3 is 13 amino acids. Germline V gene lookup returns CDR1 KGHSH and CDR2 LQKENI. Trimming removed 6 bases at V and 5 bases at J, with 13 bases between. The chain's CDR3 is CASSGGGKTEAFF. The CDR3 coding sequence is TGTGCCAGCTCCGGAGGGGGGAAAACTGAAGCTTTCTTT. Together with reference TRBV18 and TRBJ1-1, the CDR3 gives the full variable domain: NAGVMQNPRHLVRRRGQEARLRCSPMKGHSHVYWYRQLPEEGLKFMVYLQKENIIDESGMPKERFSAEFPKEGPSILRIQQVVRGDSAAYFCASSGGGKTEAFFGQGTRLTVV.

There are a few counts of this clonotype. The V and J genes are TRBV29-1 and TRBJ2-1; D remains unclear. This CDR3 has 13 residues. From germline, CDR1 is SQVTM and CDR2 ANQGSEA. V dropped 6 bases and J dropped 0 bases, with 9 bases sitting between them. CDR3 coding DNA: TGCAGCGTCCAGGCTTTCTCCTACAATGAGCAGTTCTTC. It encodes CSVQAFSYNEQFF.

The CDR3 bases are TGCGCCAGCAGCCAAGACAGGGGAAGCTCGGGTTCACCCCTCCACTTT. It specifies CASSQDRGSSGSPLHF. This chain connects TRBV4-3 to TRBJ1-6; possibly TRBD1 for D (6 bases). Germline V lookup: CDR1 LGHNA, CDR2 YSLEER. Trimming pared 0 bases from V and 9 bases from J, leaving 15 bases between. The CDR3 totals 16 residues.

This clonotype was detected only once. The chain employs TRBV11-3 and TRBJ2-1; 8 bases are a match to TRBD2. After removal of 8 bases from V and 7 bases from J, the junction contained 10 bases not matched to a gene. The CDR3 has 14 residues. Germline assignment: CDR1 SGHNT and CDR2 YENEEA. The CDR3 coding sequence is TGTGCCAGCTCCCAGGGTAGCGGGAAAAATGAGCAGTTCTTC. As protein: CASSQGSGKNEQFF. The complete variable domain, with remaining parts taken from reference TRBV11-3 and TRBJ2-1, reads EAGVVQSPRYKIIEKKQPVAFWCNPISGHNTLYWYLQNLGQGPELLIRYENEEAVDDSQLPKDRFSAERLKGVDSTLKIQPAELGDSAVYLCASSQGSGKNEQFFGPGTRLTVL.

This clonotype was seen ten or more times. The chain uses TRBV7-8 and TRBJ2-3; 8 bases match TRBD1. Germline V gives CDR1 SGHVS, CDR2 FQNEAQ. The CDR3 consists of 16 residues. V lost 1 base and J lost 2; bases outside the gene matches: 5. CDR3 in DNA: TGTGCCAGCAGCTTAGTCAACCAGGGGGCCACAGATACGCAGTATTTT. This encodes CASSLVNQGATDTQYF. The variable domain in full, completed from reference TRBV7-8 and TRBJ2-3, reads GAGVSQSPRYKVAKRGQDVALRCDPISGHVSLFWYQQALGQGPEFLTYFQNEAQLDKSGLPSDRFFAERPEGSVSTLKIQRTQQEDSAVYLCASSLVNQGATDTQYFGPGTRLTVL.

This clonotype was observed many times. V usage is TRBV18 and J usage is TRBJ2-2, with unresolved D. The germline gives CDR1 KGHSH, CDR2 LQKENI. The CDR3 runs to 13 residues. Deletions cut 1 base from V and 8 bases from J, with 8 bases between. The CDR3 loop is CASSPRNWGELFF. The CDR3 nucleotides read TGTGCCAGCTCACCACGGAATTGGGGGGAGCTGTTTTTT.

V and J are TRBV9 and TRBJ1-6, with 9 bases matching TRBD1. CDR1 is SGDLS, CDR2 YYNGEE, per germline. CDR3 length: 14 amino acids. V was clipped by 2 bases and J by 12 bases; unmatched bases: 6. The CDR3 DNA follows: TGTGCCAGCAGCGTCCGGGACAGGGCGGGACCCCTCCACTTT. This encodes CASSVRDRAGPLHF.

As for this clonotype: A much larger clone lies a single base off, so this may be a read error. V is TRBV27 and J is TRBJ2-7, with 7 bases that match TRBD1. The germline V gene encodes CDR1 MNHEY and CDR2 SMNVEV (reference sequence). With 6 bases clipped from V and 6 bases from J, the junction kept 8 bases outside the gene matches. The CDR3 is 13 residues long. The CDR3 protein is CASSRADRVEQYF. CDR3 coding DNA: TGTGCCAGCAGCCGCGCTGACAGGGTCGAGCAGTACTTC.

In this sample, this clonotype turned up many times. The genes are TRBV2 and TRBJ2-3, with D hard to call. V lost 3 bases, J lost 4 bases, and 5 bases lay in between. The CDR3 is 12 amino acids. The germline V gene encodes CDR1 SNHLY and CDR2 FYNNEI. The chain's CDR3 is CASSDSADTQYF. Written as DNA, the CDR3 is TGTGCCAGCAGTGATTCTGCAGATACGCAGTATTTT.

The V gene is TRBV20-1, the J gene TRBJ2-3; TRBD2 aligns across 16 bases. In germline, CDR1 is DFQATT, CDR2 SNEGSKA (reference sequence). CDR3 length equals 17 residues. J was trimmed by 4 bases and V by 5 bases; bases with no gene match: 9. The CDR3 sequence is CSAQPGLAGGPSDTQYF. In DNA form, the CDR3 reads TGCAGTGCTCAACCGGGACTAGCGGGAGGGCCTTCAGATACGCAGTATTTT.